The present entry profiles one T cell receptor (beta chain) with its context. This entry comes from a study of blood T cell repertoires in COVID-19. Looked up from germline, CDR1 is MNHEY and CDR2 is SVGAGI. The CDR3 covers 15 residues. V shed 6 bases and J 4 bases; nucleotides not matched to a gene: 11. Original handling: The authors estimated nucleated cell counts from reference gene primer amplification. Clones were read by immunoSEQ multiplex PCR, and TCRdb kept only the in-frame ones, dropping some. V, J and clone size reflect that table, while D and trimming were determined from the DNA. The sample has 300,000 to 450,000 clones, approximately 86% seen once.

This TCR was sampled from a human donor in a cohort sampled during active COVID-19. Sequenced sample: peripheral blood. The chain has TRBV6-5 and TRBJ2-5, with TRBD2 matching 7 bases. DNA of the CDR3: TGTGCCAGCAGCATGATATTAGCGGGCACAGAGACCCAGTACTTC. Its translation is CASSMILAGTETQYF.